This is a list of T cell receptor beta chains from one sample in a study of T cell changes during pregnancy in multiple sclerosis. The data were produced by immunoSEQ multiplex PCR, yet TCRdb's version contains in-frame clones alone and is incomplete. The sample records fewer than 55,000 clones, 70% to 90% being singletons. Sequencing was performed on peripheral blood, taken in the first trimester of pregnancy. Every receptor here comes from a female donor with multiple sclerosis, enrolled in a pregnancy study. CDR3s include the opening cysteine and the closing phenylalanine or tryptophan. The order of the fields is CDR3 protein, J gene, V gene.

CASRGGLQETQYF,TRBJ2-5,TRBV27
CASSLQANTEAFF,TRBJ1-1,TRBV5-5
CAISEFRDRGDTNNEQFF,TRBJ2-1,TRBV10-3
CASSYATSSGNTIYF,TRBJ1-3,TRBV28
CASSDPGQGNTEAFF,TRBJ1-1,TRBV25-1
CASSIVRQGNYGYTF,TRBJ1-2,TRBV19
CASSHGGLELFF,TRBJ2-2,TRBV6-5
CASSPRTGSSYEQYF,TRBJ2-7,TRBV18
CAGTEGRDSNQPQHF,TRBJ1-5,TRBV28
CASSLAKGRDTEAFF,TRBJ1-1,TRBV7-9
CASSAKDRAGGYTF,TRBJ1-2,TRBV9
CASSFGGINTEAFF,TRBJ1-1,TRBV5-6
CASSEKGGLKRYEQYF,TRBJ2-7,TRBV6-1